This note documents a single T cell receptor beta chain sequence. Its antigen is currently not known. No base quality values were provided; no much bigger clone lies one nucleotide off. This sample was included in a study of blood T cell repertoires in COVID-19 (dated by TCRdb to 2019 to 2021). About the study as a whole: Samples from collaborators originated in the United States, Italy and Spain and spanned both the acute and convalescent phases of COVID-19. The repertoires were released in a freely available public database intended as a resource for research on the immune response to SARS-CoV-2. Sample metadata almost always included a de-identified subject ID, COVID-19 status, age in years and sex. Where HLA class I and class II types were available, the types were taken from metadata supplied by the sample provider, not from assay-based typing. Samples came from the ongoing ImmuneRACE study (first 160 participants) plus 1,254 subjects from 6 global collaborators. The prospective study material was composed of cDNA or gDNA derived from T cells, B-cell-depleted T cells, or PBMCs. The dataset comprised deeply sampled blood TCRbeta repertoires from subjects exposed to, actively infected with, or recovered from COVID-19.

The study at large found these results: How much clinical and demographic metadata was included differed by source and by participant, and the metadata was provided uncurated.

TCRbeta CDR3 regions were amplified from genomic DNA using the immunoSEQ Assay, a bias-controlled multiplex PCR. The authors' pipeline ran thus. The number of nucleated cells in each sample was estimated by amplification of reference gene primers within the assay. To quantify the absolute abundance of each unique TCRbeta CDR3 rearrangement, sequence reads were collapsed and filtered. For each sample, productive Simpson clonality was calculated as the square root of Simpson's diversity index over productive rearrangements. This is the immuneACCESS table as TCRdb keeps it, with only in-frame sequences that have V and J called. A part of the clones is gone; compared with another copy, unresolved V genes explain less than half, and the rest is unexplained. Clonal size and the V and J genes are those of that table, whereas D and trimming came from the DNA. This sample comprises 200,000 to 250,000 clones, approximately 80% of them detected only once. The biggest ten clones account for roughly 7% of the sample.

One collaborating source in Seattle enrolled patients during active infection and followed them longitudinally through the course of disease. Each collaborating institution followed its own protocols to collect whole blood in K2EDTA tubes. For TCRbeta analysis, collaborators shipped samples as frozen whole blood, isolated PBMCs, or DNA extracted from either of those sample types. The specimen was peripheral blood. This clonotype was sampled from a woman of 80 years or more with COVID-19, enrolled during active disease.

The CDR3 region: CASRAGDRGLGEQYF. The DNA sequence follows: TGCGCAAGTAGGGCCGGGGACAGGGGGCTGGGGGAGCAGTACTTC. The V gene is TRBV5-1 and the J gene is TRBJ2-7; 12 middle bases align to TRBD1. For CDR1 and CDR2, the germline V gene lists SGHRS and YFSETQ. The CDR3, from cysteine to phenylalanine, totals 15 residues. Only the CDR3 DNA is retained, 45 bases long and in frame from the first base.